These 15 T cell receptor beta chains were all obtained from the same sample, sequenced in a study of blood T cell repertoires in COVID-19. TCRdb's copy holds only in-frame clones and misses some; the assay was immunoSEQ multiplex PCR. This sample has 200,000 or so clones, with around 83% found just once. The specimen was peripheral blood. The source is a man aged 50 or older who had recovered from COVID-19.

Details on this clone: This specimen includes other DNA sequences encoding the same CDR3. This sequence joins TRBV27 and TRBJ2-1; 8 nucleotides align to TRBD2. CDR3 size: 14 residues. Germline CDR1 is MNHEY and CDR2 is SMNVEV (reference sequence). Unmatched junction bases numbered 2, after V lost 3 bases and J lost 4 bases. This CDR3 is CASSFGGVYNEQFF. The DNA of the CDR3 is TGTGCCAGCAGTTTCGGGGGGGTATACAATGAGCAGTTCTTC.

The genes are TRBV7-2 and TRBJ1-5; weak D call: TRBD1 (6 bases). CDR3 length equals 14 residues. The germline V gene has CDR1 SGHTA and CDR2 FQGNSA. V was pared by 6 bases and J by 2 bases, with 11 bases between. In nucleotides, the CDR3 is TGTGCCAGCAGACTTGCAGGGGGCAATCAGCCCCAGCATTTT. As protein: CASRLAGGNQPQHF.

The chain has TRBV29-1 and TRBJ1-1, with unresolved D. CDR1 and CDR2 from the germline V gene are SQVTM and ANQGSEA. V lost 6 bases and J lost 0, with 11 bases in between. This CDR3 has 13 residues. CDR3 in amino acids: CSVHSYLNTEAFF. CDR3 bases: TGCAGCGTCCACAGTTACCTGAACACTGAAGCTTTCTTT. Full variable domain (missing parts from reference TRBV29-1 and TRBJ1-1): SAVISQKPSRDICQRGTSLTIQCQVDSQVTMMFWYRQQPGQSLTLIATANQGSEATYESGFVIDKFPISRPNLTFSTLTVSNMSPEDSSIYLCSVHSYLNTEAFFGQGTRLTVV.

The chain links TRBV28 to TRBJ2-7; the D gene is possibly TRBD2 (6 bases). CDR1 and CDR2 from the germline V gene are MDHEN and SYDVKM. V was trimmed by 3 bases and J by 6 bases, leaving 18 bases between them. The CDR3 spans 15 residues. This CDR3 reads CASSLRVGGGSEQYF. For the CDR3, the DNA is TGTGCCAGCAGTTTGAGGGTGGGGGGAGGTAGCGAGCAGTACTTC.

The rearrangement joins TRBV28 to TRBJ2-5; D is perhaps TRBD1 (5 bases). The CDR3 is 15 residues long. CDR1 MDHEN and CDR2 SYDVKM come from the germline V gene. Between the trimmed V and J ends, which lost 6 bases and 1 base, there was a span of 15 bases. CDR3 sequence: CASRAPKGIQETQYF. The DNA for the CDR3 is TGTGCCAGCAGAGCACCTAAGGGGATCCAAGAGACCCAGTACTTC.

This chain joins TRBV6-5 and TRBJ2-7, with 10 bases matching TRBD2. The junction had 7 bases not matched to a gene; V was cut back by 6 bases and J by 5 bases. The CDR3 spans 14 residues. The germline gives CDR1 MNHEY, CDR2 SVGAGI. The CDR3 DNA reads TGTGCCAGCAGCCGCCCTGGACTAGCGGACGAGCAGTACTTC. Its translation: CASSRPGLADEQYF.

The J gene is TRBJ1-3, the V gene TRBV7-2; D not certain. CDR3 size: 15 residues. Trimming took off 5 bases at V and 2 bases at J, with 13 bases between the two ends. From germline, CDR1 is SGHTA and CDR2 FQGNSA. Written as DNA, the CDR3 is TGTGCCAGCAGCCGCAGAGGGTTCCCTGGAAACACCATATATTTT. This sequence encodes CASSRRGFPGNTIYF.

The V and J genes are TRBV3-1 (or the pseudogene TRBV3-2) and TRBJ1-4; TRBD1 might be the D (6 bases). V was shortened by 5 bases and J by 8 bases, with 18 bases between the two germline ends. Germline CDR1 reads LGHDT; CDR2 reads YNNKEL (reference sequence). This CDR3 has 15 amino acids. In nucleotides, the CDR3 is TGTGCCAGCAGCAAAGGGGCTTTAACAGGGGAAAAACTGTTTTTT. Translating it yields CASSKGALTGEKLFF.

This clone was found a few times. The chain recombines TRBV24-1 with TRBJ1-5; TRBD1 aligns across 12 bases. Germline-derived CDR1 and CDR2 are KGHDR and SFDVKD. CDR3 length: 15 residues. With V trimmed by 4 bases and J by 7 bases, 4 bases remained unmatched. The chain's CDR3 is CATSDHGTGGQPQHF. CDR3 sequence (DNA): TGTGCCACCAGTGACCATGGGACAGGGGGCCAGCCCCAGCATTTT.

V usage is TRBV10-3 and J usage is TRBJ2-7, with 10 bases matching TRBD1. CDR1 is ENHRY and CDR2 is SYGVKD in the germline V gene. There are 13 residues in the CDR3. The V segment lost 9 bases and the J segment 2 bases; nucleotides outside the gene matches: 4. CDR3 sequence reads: CAIAGTGAYEQYF. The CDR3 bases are TGTGCCATTGCAGGGACAGGGGCCTACGAGCAGTACTTC.

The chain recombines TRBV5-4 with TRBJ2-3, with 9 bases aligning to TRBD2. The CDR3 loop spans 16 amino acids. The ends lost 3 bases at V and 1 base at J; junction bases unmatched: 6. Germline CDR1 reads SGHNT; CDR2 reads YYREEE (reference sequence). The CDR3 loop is CASSSQLAGRTDTQYF. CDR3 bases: TGTGCCAGCAGCTCGCAACTAGCGGGCCGCACAGATACGCAGTATTTT.

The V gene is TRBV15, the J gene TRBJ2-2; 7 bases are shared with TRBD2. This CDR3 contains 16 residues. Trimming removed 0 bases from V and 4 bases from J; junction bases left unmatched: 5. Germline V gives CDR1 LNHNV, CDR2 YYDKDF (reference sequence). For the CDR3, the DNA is TGTGCCACCAGCAGAGATGCGGGAGTCCGCACCGGGGAGCTGTTTTTT. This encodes CATSRDAGVRTGELFF.

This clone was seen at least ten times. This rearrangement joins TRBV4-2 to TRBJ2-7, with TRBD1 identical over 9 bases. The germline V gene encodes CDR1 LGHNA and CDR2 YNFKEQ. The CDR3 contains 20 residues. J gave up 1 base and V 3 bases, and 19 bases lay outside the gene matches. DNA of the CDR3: TGTGCCAGCAGCCATGCTTCCCTCCGCGCCACAGGGGGCAAATCCTACGAGCAGTACTTC. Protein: CASSHASLRATGGKSYEQYF.

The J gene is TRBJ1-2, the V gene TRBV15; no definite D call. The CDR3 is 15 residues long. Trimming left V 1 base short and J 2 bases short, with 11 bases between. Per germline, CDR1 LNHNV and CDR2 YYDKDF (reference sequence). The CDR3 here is CATSRGLTENYGYTF. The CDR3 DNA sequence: TGTGCCACCAGCAGAGGACTAACAGAGAACTATGGCTACACCTTC. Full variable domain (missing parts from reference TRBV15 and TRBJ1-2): DAMVIQNPRYQVTQFGKPVTLSCSQTLNHNVMYWYQQKSSQAPKLLFHYYDKDFNNEADTPDNFQSRRPNTSFCFLDIRSPGLGDTAMYLCATSRGLTENYGYTFGSGTRLTVV.

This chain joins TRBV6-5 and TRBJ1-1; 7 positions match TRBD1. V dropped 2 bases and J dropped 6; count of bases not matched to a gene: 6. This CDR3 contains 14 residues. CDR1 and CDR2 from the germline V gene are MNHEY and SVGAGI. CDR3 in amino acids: CASSYTTGKSEAFF. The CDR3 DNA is TGTGCCAGCAGTTACACGACAGGGAAATCTGAAGCTTTCTTT.